The rows below give T cell receptor beta chains drawn from one sample of a study of identical twins. TCRdb re-called the 5' RACE reads through MiXCR, storing one row per CDR3 protein. In the table there are hundreds of thousands of distinct CDR3 sequences, about 8.9% of which are singletons. These data also featured in a second study, about yellow fever vaccine responses in identical twins.

The sequencing sample was made of memory (CD45RO+) T cells sorted from blood. The source of these receptors is a woman aged 18 to 35 in good health. CDR3s include the opening cysteine and the closing phenylalanine or tryptophan. D genes are given only for firm matches. The size entry is marked missing in some rows and otherwise reads once, few, many or a size class.

clone size: many; D gene: NA; V gene: TRBV12-3/TRBV12-4; J gene: TRBJ2-1; CDR3 protein: CASSTPWGQYNEQFF; CDR3 DNA: TGTGCCAGCAGCACTCCTTGGGGACAATACAATGAGCAGTTCTTC
clone size: few; D gene: NA; V gene: TRBV7-8; J gene: TRBJ1-1; CDR3 protein: CASRTTVRGRTTEAFF; CDR3 DNA: TGTGCCAGCAGGACTACAGTTCGGGGGCGAACGACTGAAGCTTTCTTT
clone size: few; D gene: TRBD1; V gene: TRBV29-1; J gene: TRBJ2-1; CDR3 protein: CSVEDPRGLYSYNEQFF; CDR3 DNA: TGCAGCGTTGAAGACCCCAGGGGGCTATACTCCTACAATGAGCAGTTCTTC
clone size: NA; D gene: TRBD2; V gene: TRBV28; J gene: TRBJ2-1; CDR3 protein: CASSLGPSGRDYEQFF; CDR3 DNA: TGTGCCAGCAGTTTAGGCCCTAGCGGGAGAGACTATGAGCAGTTCTTC
clone size: many; D gene: NA; V gene: TRBV4-1; J gene: TRBJ2-6; CDR3 protein: CASSHPGPGTTGANVLTF; CDR3 DNA: TGCGCCAGCAGCCATCCGGGGCCGGGTACAACTGGGGCCAACGTCCTGACTTTC
clone size: many; D gene: TRBD2; V gene: TRBV3-1; J gene: TRBJ2-5; CDR3 protein: CASSLTSGGALGETQYF; CDR3 DNA: TGTGCCAGCAGCCTGACTAGCGGGGGGGCCCTAGGAGAGACCCAGTACTTC
clone size: many; D gene: NA; V gene: TRBV28; J gene: TRBJ1-1; CDR3 protein: CASSLGPLNGLNTEAFF; CDR3 DNA: TGTGCCAGCAGTCTAGGGCCCCTCAACGGTCTGAACACTGAAGCTTTCTTT
clone size: many; D gene: NA; V gene: TRBV5-1; J gene: TRBJ2-2; CDR3 protein: CASRGWINTGELFF; CDR3 DNA: TGCGCCAGTCGCGGGTGGATAAACACCGGGGAGCTGTTTTTT
clone size: NA; D gene: NA; V gene: TRBV21-1; J gene: TRBJ1-5; CDR3 protein: CASSTRSGGSSNQPQHF; CDR3 DNA: TGTGCCAGCAGCACCCGAAGTGGAGGGAGTAGCAATCAGCCCCAGCATTTT
clone size: many; D gene: TRBD2; V gene: TRBV6-4; J gene: TRBJ2-3; CDR3 protein: CASSDSMGGSDTQYF; CDR3 DNA: TGTGCCAGCAGTGACTCGATGGGGGGGTCAGATACGCAGTATTTT
clone size: NA; D gene: TRBD1; V gene: TRBV7-6; J gene: TRBJ2-5; CDR3 protein: CASSPSGQWETQYF; CDR3 DNA: TGTGCCAGCAGCCCTTCGGGACAGTGGGAGACCCAGTACTTC
clone size: NA; D gene: TRBD2; V gene: TRBV6-1; J gene: TRBJ2-3; CDR3 protein: CASSPGLADTQYF; CDR3 DNA: TGTGCCAGCAGTCCGGGACTAGCCGATACGCAGTATTTT
clone size: many; D gene: TRBD1; V gene: TRBV6-4; J gene: TRBJ1-2; CDR3 protein: CASSVDPGGYGYTF; CDR3 DNA: TGTGCCAGCAGTGTCGACCCAGGGGGCTATGGCTACACCTTC
clone size: many; D gene: TRBD1; V gene: TRBV4-1; J gene: TRBJ1-3; CDR3 protein: CASSQADRGLGNTIYF; CDR3 DNA: TGCGCCAGCAGCCAAGCGGACAGGGGGCTGGGAAACACCATATATTTT
clone size: many; D gene: TRBD2; V gene: TRBV28; J gene: TRBJ2-5; CDR3 protein: CASGFLGLAEETQYF; CDR3 DNA: TGTGCCAGCGGGTTCCTAGGACTAGCGGAAGAGACCCAGTACTTC
clone size: few; D gene: NA; V gene: TRBV9; J gene: TRBJ2-1; CDR3 protein: CASSPRQQHTSYNEQFF; CDR3 DNA: TGTGCCAGCAGCCCTAGACAGCAACATACCTCCTACAATGAGCAGTTCTTC
clone size: few; D gene: NA; V gene: TRBV4-1; J gene: TRBJ1-4; CDR3 protein: CASSQVQDSLNEKLFF; CDR3 DNA: TGCGCCAGCAGCCAGGTCCAGGACAGCTTAAATGAAAAACTGTTTTTT
clone size: many; D gene: TRBD2; V gene: TRBV11-1; J gene: TRBJ2-1; CDR3 protein: CASSPPQLAGALYNEQFF; CDR3 DNA: TGTGCCAGCAGCCCGCCTCAACTAGCGGGGGCCCTCTACAATGAGCAGTTCTTC
clone size: NA; D gene: NA; V gene: TRBV20-1; J gene: TRBJ2-1; CDR3 protein: CSASGRSYNEQFF; CDR3 DNA: TGCAGTGCTAGCGGGAGATCCTACAATGAGCAGTTCTTC
clone size: NA; D gene: TRBD1; V gene: TRBV5-1; J gene: TRBJ1-1; CDR3 protein: CASSLWGQGGMNTEAFF; CDR3 DNA: TGCGCCAGCAGCTTGTGGGGACAGGGGGGTATGAACACTGAAGCTTTCTTT
clone size: NA; D gene: NA; V gene: TRBV2; J gene: TRBJ1-2; CDR3 protein: CASSVEGGYGYTF; CDR3 DNA: TGTGCCAGCAGTGTAGAGGGTGGCTATGGCTACACCTTC
clone size: few; D gene: TRBD1; V gene: TRBV20-1; J gene: TRBJ2-3; CDR3 protein: CSASYRGDTQYF; CDR3 DNA: TGCAGTGCTAGTTACAGGGGGGATACGCAGTATTTT
clone size: few; D gene: NA; V gene: TRBV20-1; J gene: TRBJ2-5; CDR3 protein: CSASRPSQETQYF; CDR3 DNA: TGCAGTGCCTCCCGTCCTTCCCAAGAGACCCAGTACTTC
clone size: NA; D gene: NA; V gene: TRBV12-3/TRBV12-4; J gene: TRBJ2-1; CDR3 protein: CASSLVQYSYNEQFF; CDR3 DNA: TGTGCCAGCAGTTTAGTCCAGTACTCCTACAATGAGCAGTTCTTC
clone size: many; D gene: NA; V gene: TRBV20-1; J gene: TRBJ2-5; CDR3 protein: CSARDHAGILLASQETQYF; CDR3 DNA: TGCAGTGCTAGAGATCACGCGGGTATTTTATTGGCTTCCCAAGAGACCCAGTACTTC
clone size: many; D gene: TRBD2; V gene: TRBV7-2; J gene: TRBJ2-1; CDR3 protein: CASSLRLAGSNEQFF; CDR3 DNA: TGTGCCAGCAGCTTAAGACTAGCGGGATCCAATGAGCAGTTCTTC
clone size: many; D gene: TRBD2; V gene: TRBV28; J gene: TRBJ2-1; CDR3 protein: CASSVAGSSYNEQFF; CDR3 DNA: TGTGCCAGCAGTGTAGCGGGGAGCTCCTACAATGAGCAGTTCTTC
clone size: NA; D gene: NA; V gene: TRBV20-1; J gene: TRBJ2-7; CDR3 protein: CSAGYTYEQYF; CDR3 DNA: TGCAGTGCTGGATATACCTACGAGCAGTACTTC
clone size: many; D gene: NA; V gene: TRBV6-5; J gene: TRBJ2-2; CDR3 protein: CASWSVGELFF; CDR3 DNA: TGTGCCAGCTGGTCAGTGGGGGAGCTGTTTTTT
clone size: many; D gene: NA; V gene: TRBV7-9; J gene: TRBJ1-2; CDR3 protein: CASSLAGQASNYGYTF; CDR3 DNA: TGTGCCAGCAGCTTAGCAGGACAAGCTTCTAACTATGGCTACACCTTC
clone size: few; D gene: TRBD1; V gene: TRBV5-6; J gene: TRBJ2-1; CDR3 protein: CASSLRDRNEQFF; CDR3 DNA: TGTGCCAGCAGCCTCCGGGACAGGAATGAGCAGTTCTTC
clone size: many; D gene: NA; V gene: TRBV15; J gene: TRBJ2-2; CDR3 protein: CATSRDGEAGELFF; CDR3 DNA: TGTGCCACCAGCAGAGACGGTGAGGCCGGGGAGCTGTTTTTT
clone size: NA; D gene: NA; V gene: TRBV5-8; J gene: TRBJ2-1; CDR3 protein: CASSRRTRDNEQFF; CDR3 DNA: TGTGCCAGCAGCAGACGGACCAGGGACAATGAGCAGTTCTTC
clone size: many; D gene: TRBD1; V gene: TRBV5-1; J gene: TRBJ2-3; CDR3 protein: CASSLVGQGLDTQYF; CDR3 DNA: TGCGCCAGCAGCTTGGTAGGACAGGGACTAGATACGCAGTATTTT
clone size: many; D gene: TRBD2; V gene: TRBV20-1; J gene: TRBJ2-1; CDR3 protein: CSVASGSYYNEQFF; CDR3 DNA: TGCAGTGTTGCTAGCGGGAGTTACTACAATGAGCAGTTCTTC
clone size: few; D gene: TRBD2; V gene: TRBV28; J gene: TRBJ2-1; CDR3 protein: CASIAGDLSSNEQFF; CDR3 DNA: TGTGCCAGTATAGCGGGAGACCTAAGTAGCAATGAGCAGTTCTTC
clone size: once; D gene: NA; V gene: TRBV12-2; J gene: TRBJ2-5; CDR3 protein: CASRQGEETQYF; CDR3 DNA: TGTGCAAGTCGCCAGGGGGAGGAGACCCAGTACTTC
clone size: NA; D gene: TRBD2; V gene: TRBV6-2/TRBV6-3; J gene: TRBJ2-7; CDR3 protein: CASSYSGGGQQYF; CDR3 DNA: TGTGCCAGCAGTTACTCCGGGGGGGGCCAGCAGTACTTC
clone size: many; D gene: NA; V gene: TRBV3-1; J gene: TRBJ1-1; CDR3 protein: CASSQSGGRTEAFF; CDR3 DNA: TGTGCCAGCAGCCAATCGGGGGGACGAACTGAAGCTTTCTTT
clone size: few; D gene: NA; V gene: TRBV28; J gene: TRBJ2-1; CDR3 protein: CASSPTVSNEQFF; CDR3 DNA: TGTGCCAGCAGTCCCACAGTCAGCAATGAGCAGTTCTTC